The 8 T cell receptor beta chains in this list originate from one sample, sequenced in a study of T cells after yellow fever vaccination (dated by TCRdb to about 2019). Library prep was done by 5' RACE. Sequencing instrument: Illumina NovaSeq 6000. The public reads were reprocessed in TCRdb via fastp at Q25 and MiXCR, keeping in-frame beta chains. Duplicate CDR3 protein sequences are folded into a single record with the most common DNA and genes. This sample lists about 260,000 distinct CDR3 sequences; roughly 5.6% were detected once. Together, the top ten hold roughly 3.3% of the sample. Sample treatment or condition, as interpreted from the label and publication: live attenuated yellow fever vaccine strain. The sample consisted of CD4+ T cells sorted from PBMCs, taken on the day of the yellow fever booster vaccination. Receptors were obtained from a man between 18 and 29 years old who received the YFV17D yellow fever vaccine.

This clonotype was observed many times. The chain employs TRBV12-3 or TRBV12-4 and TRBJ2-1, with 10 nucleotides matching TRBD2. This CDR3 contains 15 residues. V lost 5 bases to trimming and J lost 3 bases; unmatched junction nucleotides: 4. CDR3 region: CASSLRLAGYNEQFF. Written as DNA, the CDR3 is TGTGCCAGCAGTCTCAGACTAGCGGGCTACAATGAGCAGTTCTTC.

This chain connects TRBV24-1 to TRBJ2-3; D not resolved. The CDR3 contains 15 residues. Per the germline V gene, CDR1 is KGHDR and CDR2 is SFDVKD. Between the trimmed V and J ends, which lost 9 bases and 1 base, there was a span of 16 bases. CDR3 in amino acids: CATVPDRLCTDTQYF. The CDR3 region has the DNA TGTGCCACCGTCCCCGATCGACTTTGCACAGATACGCAGTATTTT.

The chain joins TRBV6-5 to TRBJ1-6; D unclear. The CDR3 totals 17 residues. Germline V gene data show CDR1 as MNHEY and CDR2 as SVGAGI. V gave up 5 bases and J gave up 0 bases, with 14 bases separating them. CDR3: CASSRLQISSYNSPLHF. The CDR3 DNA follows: TGTGCCAGCAGTCGCCTACAGATCAGCTCCTATAATTCACCCCTCCACTTT.

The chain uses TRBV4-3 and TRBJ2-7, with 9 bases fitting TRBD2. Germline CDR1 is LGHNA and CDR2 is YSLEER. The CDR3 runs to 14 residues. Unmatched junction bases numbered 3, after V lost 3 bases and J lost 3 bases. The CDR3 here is CASSHRLADYEQYF. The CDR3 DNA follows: TGCGCCAGCAGCCACCGACTAGCGGACTACGAGCAGTACTTC.

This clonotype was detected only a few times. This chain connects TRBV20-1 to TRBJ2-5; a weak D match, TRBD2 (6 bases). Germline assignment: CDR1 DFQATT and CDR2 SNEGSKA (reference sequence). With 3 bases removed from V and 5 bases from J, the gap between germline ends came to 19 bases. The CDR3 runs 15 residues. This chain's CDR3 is CSASRGAGGVETQYF. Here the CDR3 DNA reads TGCAGTGCTAGTCGCGGGGCGGGCGGCGTCGAGACCCAGTACTTC.

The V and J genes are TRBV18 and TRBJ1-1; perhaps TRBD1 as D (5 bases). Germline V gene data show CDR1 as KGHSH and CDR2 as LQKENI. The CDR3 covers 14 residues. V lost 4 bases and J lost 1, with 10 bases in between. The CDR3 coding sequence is TGTGCCAGCTCACTCAGGGTTGGGAACACTGAAGCTTTCTTT. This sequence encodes CASSLRVGNTEAFF. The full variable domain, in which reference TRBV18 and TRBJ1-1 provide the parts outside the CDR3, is NAGVMQNPRHLVRRRGQEARLRCSPMKGHSHVYWYRQLPEEGLKFMVYLQKENIIDESGMPKERFSAEFPKEGPSILRIQQVVRGDSAAYFCASSLRVGNTEAFFGQGTRLTVV.

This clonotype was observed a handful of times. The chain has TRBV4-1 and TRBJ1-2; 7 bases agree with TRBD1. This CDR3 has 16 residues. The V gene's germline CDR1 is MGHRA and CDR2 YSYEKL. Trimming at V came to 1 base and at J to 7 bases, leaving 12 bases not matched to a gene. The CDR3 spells CASSQGQGRELRGYTF. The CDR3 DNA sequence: TGCGCCAGCAGCCAAGGACAGGGACGAGAGCTTCGTGGCTACACCTTC.

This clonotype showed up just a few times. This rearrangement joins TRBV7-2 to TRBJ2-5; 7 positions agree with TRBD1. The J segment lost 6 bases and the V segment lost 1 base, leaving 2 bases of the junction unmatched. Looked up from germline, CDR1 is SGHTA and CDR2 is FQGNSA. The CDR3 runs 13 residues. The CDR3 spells CASSLGQGQTQYF. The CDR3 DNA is TGTGCCAGCAGCTTAGGACAGGGCCAGACCCAGTACTTC.